This entry concerns a single TCR beta chain. Its antigen is not known. Via the markers CD45RO/CCR7/CD25/CD127/CD95/CD27, stem cell-like memory, regulatory, central memory and naive CD4+ cells were sorted. Sequencing targeted expressed TCRB transcripts, as all isolated RNA had been reverse transcribed. Libraries were prepared by immunoSEQ multiplex PCR; TCRdb keeps only in-frame clonotypes and omits some of them. The sample has more than 300,000 clones; around an eighth are singletons. This CDR3 region has 15 residues. Germline V gene lookup returns CDR1 SEHNR and CDR2 FQNEAQ (reference sequence). The V end was cut by 5 bases, the J end by 5 bases, with 18 bases between. This record comes from a study of beta chain features in type 1 diabetes. Study results and caveats: A moderate, significant TCRB CDR3 shortening appeared in type 1 diabetes across four CD4+ subsets.

Specimen: naive CD4+ T cells from blood. The chain has TRBV7-9 and TRBJ1-1; TRBD1 might be the D (6 bases). The sequence derives from a woman younger than 35 with type 1 diabetes. CDR3: CASSLQGRIGTEAFF. In nucleotides, the CDR3 is TGTGCCAGCAGCCTACAGGGCCGTATAGGGACTGAAGCTTTCTTT.